A selection of T cell receptor beta chains follows, all from one sample in a study of shared clonotypes between healthy human individuals. TCRdb keeps only in-frame clones here, not all; method: immunoSEQ multiplex PCR. The sample gives some 2,400,000 clones, around 95% of which show up once; around 0.13% is in the top ten. Sample: naive CD4+ T cells sorted from blood. Source of these receptors: a man aged 18-30 years in good health. The CDR3 runs from the conserved cysteine through the conserved F or W. A D gene is named only where the DNA matches it firmly. Not all rows give a size; the values are once, few, many and, for expanded clones, a class.

clone_size j_call cdr3_length v_call d_call cdr3_nt cdr3_aa
NA TRBJ2-3 15 TRBV7-9 TRBD1 TGTGCCAGCAGTCTAGTGGGGACAGGGGGCGATACGCAGTATTTT CASSLVGTGGDTQYF
NA TRBJ2-7 15 TRBV6-5 TRBD2 TGTGCCAGCAGCCGCGGGGGTACTCCGCCTACGGAGCAGTACTTC CASSRGGTPPTEQYF
NA TRBJ2-3 15 TRBV5-6 NA TGTGCCAGCAGCTTGGTTTCTGGAGGTTCAGATACGCAGTATTTT CASSLVSGGSDTQYF
NA TRBJ1-1 14 TRBV7-9 NA TGTGCCAGCAGCTTAGTGGGCCCTCGAACTGAAGCTTTCTTT CASSLVGPRTEAFF
NA TRBJ2-1 15 TRBV7-2 TRBD2 TGTGCCAGCAGCTTAGCCAGCGGGAGTTTTAATGAGCAGTTCTTC CASSLASGSFNEQFF
NA TRBJ2-7 14 TRBV11-2 TRBD1 TGTGCCAGCAGCCAAAGGGACAGGGGCCACGAGCAGTACTTC CASSQRDRGHEQYF
few TRBJ1-1 13 TRBV4-2 TRBD1 TGTGCCAGCAGCCTCGACAGGGGCACTGAAGCTTTCTTT CASSLDRGTEAFF
NA TRBJ2-1 15 TRBV28 TRBD1 TGTGCCAGCACCGTTACAGGGGGAATATACAATGAGCAGTTCTTC CASTVTGGIYNEQFF
few TRBJ1-2 13 TRBV18 NA TGTGCCAGCTCACCGGCGGAGCCTGGAGGCTACACCTTC CASSPAEPGGYTF
NA TRBJ2-4 13 TRBV29-1 NA TGCAGCGTTGTGGGTATCGGCAAAAACATTCAGTACTTC CSVVGIGKNIQYF
NA TRBJ2-5 15 TRBV7-9 NA TGTGCCAGCAGCTTAGCTCAGTTCTCCCAAGAGACCCAGTACTTC CASSLAQFSQETQYF
NA TRBJ1-6 18 TRBV28 TRBD1 TGTGCCAGCAGCCCAGGACAGGGTAGGAGCTCCTATAATTCACCCCTCCACTTT CASSPGQGRSSYNSPLHF
NA TRBJ1-1 14 TRBV5-4 TRBD1 TGTGCCAGCAGGTCCGGGACAGGGGTCACTGAAGCTTTCTTT CASRSGTGVTEAFF
NA TRBJ1-2 12 TRBV30 TRBD1 TGTGCCTGGAGTGTACAGGGGTATGGCTACACCTTC CAWSVQGYGYTF
NA TRBJ2-3 14 TRBV29-1 TRBD1 TGCAGCGTTGCTAGGGACAGGGGGGCAGATACGCAGTATTTT CSVARDRGADTQYF
NA TRBJ2-1 15 TRBV10-3 TRBD2 TGTGCCATCAGTGGGCTAGCGGGAGGGTCAAATGAGCAGTTCTTC CAISGLAGGSNEQFF
once TRBJ1-5 14 TRBV30 NA TGTGCCTGGAGTCGGTCTGGATCCAATCAGCCCCAGCATTTT CAWSRSGSNQPQHF
NA TRBJ2-2 13 TRBV25-1 NA TGTGCCACCATACGATCGAACACCGGGGAGCTGTTTTTT CATIRSNTGELFF
once TRBJ1-4 16 TRBV5-1 TRBD1 TGCGCCAGCAGCTTGGTAGAGACAGGGTGGGGTGAAAAACTGTTTTTT CASSLVETGWGEKLFF
NA TRBJ1-6 15 TRBV6-6 NA TGTGCCAGCAGTTCCCTCGCTTCCGCTACGGCACCCCTCCACTTT CASSSLASATAPLHF
NA TRBJ2-5 11 TRBV6-1 NA TGTGCCAGCAGTGAAACAGAGACCCAGTACTTC CASSETETQYF
once TRBJ2-1 19 TRBV7-8 NA TGTGCCAGCAGCGTAGTTGGGGCGGGCGAGGTACGAGTCGGAAATGAGCAGTTCTTC CASSVVGAGEVRVGNEQFF
NA TRBJ2-2 13 TRBV11-3 NA TGTGCCAGCAGCCCTAGGGACACCGGGGAGCTGTTTTTT CASSPRDTGELFF
NA TRBJ1-2 14 TRBV5-6 TRBD1 TGTGCCAGCAGCTTGGACAGGACAGGCTATGGCTACACCTTC CASSLDRTGYGYTF
NA TRBJ2-7 15 TRBV5-6 TRBD2 TGTGCCAGCAGCTTGTTGACTAGCGGGACATACGAGCAGTACTTC CASSLLTSGTYEQYF
NA TRBJ2-2 15 TRBV5-4 TRBD1 TGTGCCAGCAGCCCGGGACAGGGGTTTGCCGGGGAGCTGTTTTTT CASSPGQGFAGELFF
once TRBJ1-1 12 TRBV5-6 NA TGTGCCAGCAGCGCATCTTCTCCTGAAGCTTTCTTT CASSASSPEAFF
NA TRBJ2-7 12 TRBV6-6 NA TGTGCCAGCAGCCTCGTCGGCTACGAGCAGTACTTC CASSLVGYEQYF
NA TRBJ2-7 13 TRBV5-1 TRBD2 TGCGCCAGCAGCACTAGCGGAGAGGGCGAGCAGTACTTC CASSTSGEGEQYF
NA TRBJ2-3 15 TRBV28 NA TGTGCCAGCAGTTCCTACAATGGAAGGACAGATACGCAGTATTTT CASSSYNGRTDTQYF
NA TRBJ1-2 14 TRBV10-3 TRBD1 TGTGCCATCAAATTGTCTTGGCAGGGGGATGGCTACACCTTC CAIKLSWQGDGYTF
NA TRBJ1-4 16 TRBV6-4 NA TGTGCCAGCAGGGACAGCCCCCCTGCAACTAATGAAAAACTGTTTTTT CASRDSPPATNEKLFF
NA TRBJ1-1 14 TRBV5-1 NA TGCGCCAGCTCCACAAGGGGACAGAACACTGAAGCTTTCTTT CASSTRGQNTEAFF
NA TRBJ1-5 14 TRBV5-4 NA TGTGCCAGCAGCTTGGGGGGGTACAATCAGCCCCAGCATTTT CASSLGGYNQPQHF
NA TRBJ2-5 13 TRBV5-1 NA TGCGCCAGCAGCCCAGGTGGGGAAGAGACCCAGTACTTC CASSPGGEETQYF
NA TRBJ2-1 16 TRBV5-3 NA TGTGCCAGAAGCTTGTCTCGGGACCCACGTTGCAATGAGCAGTTCTTC CARSLSRDPRCNEQFF
NA TRBJ1-6 16 TRBV5-5 NA TGTGCCAGCAGCCCCACCGACAGTCTCAACAATTCACCCCTCCACTTT CASSPTDSLNNSPLHF
NA TRBJ1-6 18 TRBV5-1 TRBD1 TGCGCCAGCAGCTTGGCAGTAACAGGGGGCGGCCCCTCTTCACCCCTCCACTTT CASSLAVTGGGPSSPLHF
NA TRBJ2-5 14 TRBV2 TRBD2 TGTGCCAGCAGTTTACTAGCGGCTGGGGAGACCCAGTACTTC CASSLLAAGETQYF
NA TRBJ2-5 13 TRBV10-3 TRBD1 TGTGCCATCAGTGCAGGGGGCTTGGAGACCCAGTACTTC CAISAGGLETQYF